This TCR beta chain was observed in a study of blood T cell repertoires in COVID-19 (TCRdb year 2020). In terms of the full investigation: The collaborator samples originated in the United States, Italy and Spain and spanned the acute and convalescent phases of COVID-19. The prospective study material was composed of cDNA or gDNA derived from T cells, B-cell-depleted T cells, or PBMCs. Subjects who had been exposed to COVID-19, were actively infected with it, or had recovered from it provided the deeply sampled blood TCRbeta repertoires that made up the dataset. The repertoires were made available in a free public database intended to serve as a resource for research on the immune response to SARS-CoV-2. Samples came from the ongoing ImmuneRACE study (first 160 participants) plus 1,254 subjects from 6 global collaborators. Nearly every sample came with metadata listing a de-identified subject ID, COVID-19 status, age in years and sex. Where available, HLA class I and class II types were taken from metadata supplied by the sample provider and were not determined by assay-based typing.

As regards this clone: Its recognized antigen is unknown. No base quality values were provided; no much bigger clone lies one nucleotide off.

The collaborating institutions used their own protocols to collect whole blood in K2EDTA tubes. Collaborator samples were shipped for TCRbeta analysis as frozen whole blood, isolated PBMCs, or DNA extracted from either sample type. The immunoSEQ Assay, a bias-controlled multiplex PCR, was used to amplify TCRbeta CDR3 regions from genomic DNA. As for the original processing: The number of nucleated cells in each sample was estimated by amplification of reference gene primers within the assay. To quantify the absolute abundance of each unique TCRbeta CDR3 rearrangement, sequence reads were collapsed and filtered. Productive Simpson clonality was computed per sample as the square root of Simpson's diversity index over productive rearrangements. TCRdb stores this immuneACCESS table with in-frame sequences only. Part of the clones is absent; in the studies checked, under half of the shortfall reflects unresolved V genes, and no reason is known for the rest. V and J calls and clone size follow that table, whereas D and trimming were derived from the DNA. Here the sample has some 78,000 clones; 65% to 85% occur a single time. About 5.6% of the sample comes from the top ten.

Here is what the overall study found, with its caveats: The amount of clinical and demographic metadata varied by source and participant and was provided uncurated.

The germline V gene yields SGHTA for CDR1 and FQGNSA for CDR2. Deletion took 8 bases off V and 7 bases off J, with a span of 20 bases between the germline ends. Measured from the cysteine to the phenylalanine, the CDR3 is 15 residues long. Only the CDR3 part of the read is kept: 45 bases, read in frame from the first base. This receptor was taken from a man in his 60s with active or convalescent COVID-19. Input material: peripheral blood. The sequence is built from TRBV7-2 and TRBJ1-4; matching of 5 bases hints at TRBD1 as the D gene. The nucleotide sequence is TGTGCCAGCTCAAGGCAGGGCAGCTGGGGTGAAAAACTGTTTTTT. Translated, this gives CASSRQGSWGEKLFF.